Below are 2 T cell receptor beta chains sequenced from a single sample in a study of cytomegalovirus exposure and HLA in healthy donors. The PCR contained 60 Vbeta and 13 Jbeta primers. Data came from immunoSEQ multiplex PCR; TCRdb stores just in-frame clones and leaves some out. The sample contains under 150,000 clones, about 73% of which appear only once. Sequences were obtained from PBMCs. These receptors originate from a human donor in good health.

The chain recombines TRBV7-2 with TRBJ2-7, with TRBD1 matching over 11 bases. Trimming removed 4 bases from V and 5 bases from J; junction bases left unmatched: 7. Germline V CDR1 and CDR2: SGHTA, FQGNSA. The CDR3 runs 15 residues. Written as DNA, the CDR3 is TGTGCCAGCAGCTCTAGGACAGGGGGCCCCCACGAGCAGTACTTC. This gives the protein CASSSRTGGPHEQYF.

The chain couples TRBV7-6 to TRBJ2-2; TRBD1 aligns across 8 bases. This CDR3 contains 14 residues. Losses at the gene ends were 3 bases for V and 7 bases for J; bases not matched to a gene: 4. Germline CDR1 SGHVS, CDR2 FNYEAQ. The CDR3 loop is CASSFRGLNGELFF. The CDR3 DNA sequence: TGTGCCAGCAGCTTCAGGGGGCTAAACGGGGAGCTGTTTTTT.